The clone carrying this T cell receptor (beta chain) was found once. What it binds is not known. Some clones are missing from TCRdb's copy, which holds only in-frame ones; the method was immunoSEQ multiplex PCR. Of roughly 63,000 clones listed, about 88% are singletons. The CDR3 runs to 15 residues. Germline V gives CDR1 SQVTM, CDR2 ANQGSEA. V lost 3 bases and J lost 6; bases outside the gene matches: 4. The sample belongs to a study of OX40 agonist ivuxolimab in advanced cancers. Study results and caveats: The CD4+ and CD8+ T cells in the blood had expanded clonally by week 6 at 0.1 to 3.0 mg/kg.

Any history of autoimmune disease or systemic immunosuppression disqualified patients. This specimen consisted of CD4+ or CD8+ T cells sorted from blood, obtained in a trial of the OX40 agonist ivuxolimab. The source of this sequence is an adult with an advanced solid tumor such as melanoma, head and neck, liver or kidney cancer. The chain has TRBV29-1 and TRBJ2-2; the match to TRBD2 covers 13 bases. CDR3 protein: CSVDTSGRGAGELFF. The CDR3, as DNA: TGCAGCGTTGATACTAGCGGGAGGGGAGCCGGGGAGCTGTTTTTT.